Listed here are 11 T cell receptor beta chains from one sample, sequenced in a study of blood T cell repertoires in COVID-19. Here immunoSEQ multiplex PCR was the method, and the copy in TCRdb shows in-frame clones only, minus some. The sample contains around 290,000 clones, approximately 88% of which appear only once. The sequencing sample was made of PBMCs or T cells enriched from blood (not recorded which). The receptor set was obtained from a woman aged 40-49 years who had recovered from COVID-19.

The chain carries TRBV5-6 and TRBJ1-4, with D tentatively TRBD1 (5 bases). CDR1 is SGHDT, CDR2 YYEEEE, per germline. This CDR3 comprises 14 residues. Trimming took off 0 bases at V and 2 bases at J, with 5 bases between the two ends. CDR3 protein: CASSLDRTNEKLFF. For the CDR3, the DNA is TGTGCCAGCAGCTTGGACAGGACTAATGAAAAACTGTTTTTT.

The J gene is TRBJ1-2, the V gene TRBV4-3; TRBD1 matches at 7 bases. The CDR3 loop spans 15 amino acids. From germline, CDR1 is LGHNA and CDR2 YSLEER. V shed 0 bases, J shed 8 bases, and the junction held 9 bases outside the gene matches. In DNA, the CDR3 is TGCGCCAGCAGCCAAGAAACCGACAGGGTATTAGGCTACACCTTC. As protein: CASSQETDRVLGYTF.

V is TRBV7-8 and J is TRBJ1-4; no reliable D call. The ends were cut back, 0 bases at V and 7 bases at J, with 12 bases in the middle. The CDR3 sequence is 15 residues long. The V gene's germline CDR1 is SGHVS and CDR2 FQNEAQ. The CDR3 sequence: CASSLAESGGEKLFF. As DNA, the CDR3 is TGTGCCAGCAGCTTAGCTGAGTCCGGAGGTGAAAAACTGTTTTTT.

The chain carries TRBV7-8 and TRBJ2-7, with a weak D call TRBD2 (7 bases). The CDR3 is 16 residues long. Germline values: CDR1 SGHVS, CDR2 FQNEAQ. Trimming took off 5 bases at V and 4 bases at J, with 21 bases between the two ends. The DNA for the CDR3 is TGTGCCAGCAGCCTAAGGGGGGGGACTGAGGTATACGAGCAGTACTTC. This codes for CASSLRGGTEVYEQYF.

DNA of the CDR3: TGTGCCAGCAGCTTACCAGGACAGTATACTAACTATGGCTACACCTTC. Residues: CASSLPGQYTNYGYTF. The rearrangement uses TRBV7-2 and TRBJ1-2; TRBD1 is a possible D gene (6 bases). Trimming removed 2 bases at V and 0 bases at J, with 13 bases between. The CDR3 is 16 amino acids. The germline gives CDR1 SGHTA, CDR2 FQGNSA.

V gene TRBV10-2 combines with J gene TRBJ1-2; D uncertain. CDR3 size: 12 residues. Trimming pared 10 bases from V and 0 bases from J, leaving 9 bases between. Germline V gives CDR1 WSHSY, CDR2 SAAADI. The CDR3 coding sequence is TGCGCCACACAAAACCCTAACTATGGCTACACCTTC. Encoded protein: CATQNPNYGYTF.

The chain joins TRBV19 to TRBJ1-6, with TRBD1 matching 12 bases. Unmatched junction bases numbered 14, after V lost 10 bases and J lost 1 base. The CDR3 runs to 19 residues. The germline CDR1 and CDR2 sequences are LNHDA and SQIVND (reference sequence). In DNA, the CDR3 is TGTGCCACTAGCCCTACGCCGGGACAGGGGGCATCCTATAATTCACCCCTCCACTTT. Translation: CATSPTPGQGASYNSPLHF.

The CDR3 DNA follows: TGCGCCAGCAGCCAAGTAATGACACAGGGCAATCAGCCCCAGCATTTT. Its translation is CASSQVMTQGNQPQHF. The chain recombines TRBV4-1 with TRBJ1-5; D is possibly TRBD1 (5 bases). V was clipped by 1 base and J by 2 bases, with 12 bases between them. From germline, CDR1 is MGHRA and CDR2 YSYEKL. The CDR3 is 16 amino acids.

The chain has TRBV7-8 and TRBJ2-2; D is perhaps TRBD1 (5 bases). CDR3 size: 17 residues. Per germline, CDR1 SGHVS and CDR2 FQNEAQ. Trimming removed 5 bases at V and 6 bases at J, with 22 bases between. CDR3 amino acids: CASSGQGTPRPSGELFF. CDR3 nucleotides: TGTGCCAGCAGCGGCCAGGGTACCCCTAGGCCGTCCGGGGAGCTGTTTTTT.

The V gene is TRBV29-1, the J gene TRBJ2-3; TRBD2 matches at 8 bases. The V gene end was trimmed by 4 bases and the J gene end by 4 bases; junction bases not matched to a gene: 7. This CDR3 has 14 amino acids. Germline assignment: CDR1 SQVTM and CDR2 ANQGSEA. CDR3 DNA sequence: TGCAGCGTTGTGATGTCGGGGGGGGCAGATACGCAGTATTTT. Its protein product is CSVVMSGGADTQYF.

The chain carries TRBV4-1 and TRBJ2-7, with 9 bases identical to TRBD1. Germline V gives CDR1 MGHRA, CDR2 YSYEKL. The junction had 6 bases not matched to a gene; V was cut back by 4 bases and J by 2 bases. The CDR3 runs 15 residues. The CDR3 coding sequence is TGCGCCAGCAGCCCGGGACAGGGAGTTCCCTACGAGCAGTACTTC. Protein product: CASSPGQGVPYEQYF.